Sequencing of this T cell receptor (beta chain) was carried out in a study of blood T cell repertoires in COVID-19. Study-wide context: Spain, Italy and the United States supplied samples that represented acute and convalescent COVID-19. Sources were T cells, B-cell-depleted T cells, or PBMCs; the material itself was cDNA or gDNA.

Trimming stripped 7 bases from V and 5 bases from J, with 9 bases between. The CDR3 is 12 residues long. Original analysis: Amplifying reference gene primers gave estimates of nucleated cell counts. Produced via immunoSEQ multiplex PCR; TCRdb's table is partial and in-frame only. V and J calls and clone size are copied from that table; D and trimming were computed from the DNA. The data show 300,000 or so clones, roughly 91% seen once. The V gene is TRBV23-1, the J gene TRBJ1-5; maybe TRBD1 (6 bases). TRBV23-1 is treated as an ORF (open reading frame) with a function not yet certain. The sequenced sample consisted of peripheral blood. This clonotype was obtained from a man aged 45 to 65 with active or convalescent COVID-19. This CDR3 is CASKTGYQPQHF. The CDR3 nucleotides are TGCGCCAGCAAAACAGGGTATCAGCCCCAGCATTTT.